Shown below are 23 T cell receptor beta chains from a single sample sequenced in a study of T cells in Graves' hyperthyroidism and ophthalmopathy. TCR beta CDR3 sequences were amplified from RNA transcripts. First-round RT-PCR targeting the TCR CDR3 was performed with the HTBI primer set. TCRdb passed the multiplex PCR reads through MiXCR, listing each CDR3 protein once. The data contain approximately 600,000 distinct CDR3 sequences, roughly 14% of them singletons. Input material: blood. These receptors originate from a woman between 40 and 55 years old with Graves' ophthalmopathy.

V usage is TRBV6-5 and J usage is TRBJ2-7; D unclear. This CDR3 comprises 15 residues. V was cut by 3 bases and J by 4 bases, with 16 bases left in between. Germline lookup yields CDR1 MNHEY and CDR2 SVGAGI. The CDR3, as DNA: TGTGCCAGCAGTTATCTCTACGGCAGCAAATACGAGCAGTACTTC. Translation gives CASSYLYGSKYEQYF.

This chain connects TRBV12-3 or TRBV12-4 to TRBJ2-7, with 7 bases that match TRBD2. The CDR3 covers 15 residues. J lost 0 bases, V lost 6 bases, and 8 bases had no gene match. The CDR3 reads CASSPTSEHSYEQYF. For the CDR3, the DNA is TGTGCCAGCAGCCCAACTAGCGAACACTCCTACGAGCAGTACTTC.

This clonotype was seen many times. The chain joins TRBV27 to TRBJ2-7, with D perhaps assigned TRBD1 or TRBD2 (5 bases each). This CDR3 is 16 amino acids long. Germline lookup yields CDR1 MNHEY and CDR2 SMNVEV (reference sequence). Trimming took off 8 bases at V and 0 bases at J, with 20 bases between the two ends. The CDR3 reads CASGTLSSAYSYEQYF. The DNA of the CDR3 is TGTGCCAGCGGGACCCTGAGTTCAGCTTACTCCTACGAGCAGTACTTC.

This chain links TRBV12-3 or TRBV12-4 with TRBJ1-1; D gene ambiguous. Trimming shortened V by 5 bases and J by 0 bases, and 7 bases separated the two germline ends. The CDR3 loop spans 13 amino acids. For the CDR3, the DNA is TGTGCCAGCAGTCAGGCAGTGAACACTGAAGCTTTCTTT. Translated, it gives CASSQAVNTEAFF.

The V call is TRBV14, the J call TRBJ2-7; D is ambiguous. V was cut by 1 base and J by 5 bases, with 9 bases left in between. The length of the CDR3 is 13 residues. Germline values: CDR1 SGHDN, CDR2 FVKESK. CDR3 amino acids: CASSQGNRHEQYF. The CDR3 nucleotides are TGTGCCAGCAGCCAAGGGAACAGACACGAGCAGTACTTC.

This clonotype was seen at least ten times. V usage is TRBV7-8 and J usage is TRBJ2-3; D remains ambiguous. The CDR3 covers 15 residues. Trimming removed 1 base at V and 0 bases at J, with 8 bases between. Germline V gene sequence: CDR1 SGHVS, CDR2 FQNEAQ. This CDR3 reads CASSLGFSSTDTQYF. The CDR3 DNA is TGTGCCAGCAGCTTAGGGTTTAGCAGCACAGATACGCAGTATTTT.

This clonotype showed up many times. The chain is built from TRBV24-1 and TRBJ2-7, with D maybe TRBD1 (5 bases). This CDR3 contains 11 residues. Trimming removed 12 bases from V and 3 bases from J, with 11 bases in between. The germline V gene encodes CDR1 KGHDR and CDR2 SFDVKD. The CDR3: CASSGCYEQYF. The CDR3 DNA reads TGTGCCTCCTCAGGGTGCTACGAGCAGTACTTC.

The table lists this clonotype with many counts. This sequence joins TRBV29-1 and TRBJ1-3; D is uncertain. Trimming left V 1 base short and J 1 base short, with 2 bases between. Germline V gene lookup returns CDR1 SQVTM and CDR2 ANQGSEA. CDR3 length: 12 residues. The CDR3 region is CSVEASGNTIYF. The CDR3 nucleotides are TGCAGCGTTGAAGCGTCTGGAAACACCATATATTTT.

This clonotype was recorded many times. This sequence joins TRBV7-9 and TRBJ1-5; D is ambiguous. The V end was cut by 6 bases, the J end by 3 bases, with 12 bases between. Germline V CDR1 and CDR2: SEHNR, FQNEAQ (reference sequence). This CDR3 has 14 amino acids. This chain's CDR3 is CASSFNGYNQPQHF. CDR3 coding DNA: TGTGCCAGCAGTTTCAACGGGTACAATCAGCCCCAGCATTTT.

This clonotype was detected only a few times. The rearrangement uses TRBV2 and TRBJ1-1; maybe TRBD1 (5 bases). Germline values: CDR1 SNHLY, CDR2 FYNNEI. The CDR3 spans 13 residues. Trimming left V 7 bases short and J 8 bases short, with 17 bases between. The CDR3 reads CASTIDSNSEAFF. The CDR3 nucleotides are TGTGCCAGCACGATAGACAGCAACTCCGAAGCTTTCTTT.

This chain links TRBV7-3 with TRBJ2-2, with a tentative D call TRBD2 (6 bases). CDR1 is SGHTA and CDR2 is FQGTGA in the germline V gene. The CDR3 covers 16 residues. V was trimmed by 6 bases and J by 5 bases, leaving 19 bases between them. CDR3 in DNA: TGTGCCAGCAGTCCATCCCCGGGGGAGGCTACCGGGGAGCTGTTTTTT. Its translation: CASSPSPGEATGELFF.

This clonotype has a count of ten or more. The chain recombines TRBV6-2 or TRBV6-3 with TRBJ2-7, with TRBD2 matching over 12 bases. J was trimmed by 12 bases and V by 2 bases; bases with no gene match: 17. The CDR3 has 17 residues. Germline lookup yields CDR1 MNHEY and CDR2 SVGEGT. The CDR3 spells CASSYGPLGLAGRGAYF. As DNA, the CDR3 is TGTGCCAGCAGTTACGGTCCCTTGGGACTAGCGGGCCGGGGGGCGTACTTC.

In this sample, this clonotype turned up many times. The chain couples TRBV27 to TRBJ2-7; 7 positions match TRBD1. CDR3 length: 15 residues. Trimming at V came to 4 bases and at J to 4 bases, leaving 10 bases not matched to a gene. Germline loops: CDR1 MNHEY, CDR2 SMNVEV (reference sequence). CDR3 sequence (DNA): TGTGCCAGCAGTTCTCGACAGGGATTGAATTACGAGCAGTACTTC. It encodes CASSSRQGLNYEQYF.

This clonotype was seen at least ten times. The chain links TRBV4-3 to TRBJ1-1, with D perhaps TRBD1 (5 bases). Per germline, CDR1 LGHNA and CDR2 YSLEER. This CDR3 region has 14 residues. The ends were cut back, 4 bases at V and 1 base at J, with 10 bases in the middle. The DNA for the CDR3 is TGCGCCAGCAGCCCCGATGGGGGGAACACTGAAGCTTTCTTT. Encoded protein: CASSPDGGNTEAFF.

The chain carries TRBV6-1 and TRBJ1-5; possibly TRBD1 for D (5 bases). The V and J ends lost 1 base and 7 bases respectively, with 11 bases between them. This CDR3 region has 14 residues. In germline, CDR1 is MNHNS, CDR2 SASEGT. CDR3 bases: TGTGCCAGCAGTGAAGGCGGGGGACGGCAGCCCCAGCATTTT. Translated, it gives CASSEGGGRQPQHF.

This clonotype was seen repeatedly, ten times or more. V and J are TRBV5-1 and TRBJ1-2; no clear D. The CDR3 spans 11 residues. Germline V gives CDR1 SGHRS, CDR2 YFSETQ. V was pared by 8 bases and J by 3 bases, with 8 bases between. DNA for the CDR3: TGCGCCAGAGTACGGGACTATGGCTACACCTTC. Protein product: CARVRDYGYTF.

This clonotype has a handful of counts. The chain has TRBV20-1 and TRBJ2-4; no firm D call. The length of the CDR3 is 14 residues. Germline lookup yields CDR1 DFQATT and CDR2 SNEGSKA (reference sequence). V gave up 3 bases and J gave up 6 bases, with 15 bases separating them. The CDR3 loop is CSASRPDGGNIQYF. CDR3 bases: TGCAGTGCTAGTAGGCCAGATGGTGGAAACATTCAGTACTTC.

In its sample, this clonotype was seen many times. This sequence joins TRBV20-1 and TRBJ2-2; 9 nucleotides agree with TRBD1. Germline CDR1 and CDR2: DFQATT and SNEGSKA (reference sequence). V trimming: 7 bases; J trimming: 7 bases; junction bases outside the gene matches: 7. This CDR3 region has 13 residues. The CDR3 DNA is TGCAGTGTTCCGGGACAGGGCGGCGGGGAGCTGTTTTTT. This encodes CSVPGQGGGELFF.

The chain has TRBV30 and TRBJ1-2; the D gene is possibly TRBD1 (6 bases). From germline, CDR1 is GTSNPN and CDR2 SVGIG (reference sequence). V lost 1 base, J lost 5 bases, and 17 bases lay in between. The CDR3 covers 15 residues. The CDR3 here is CAWSAPGGGGYGYTF. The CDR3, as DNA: TGTGCCTGGAGTGCCCCCGGGGGAGGGGGTTATGGCTACACCTTC.

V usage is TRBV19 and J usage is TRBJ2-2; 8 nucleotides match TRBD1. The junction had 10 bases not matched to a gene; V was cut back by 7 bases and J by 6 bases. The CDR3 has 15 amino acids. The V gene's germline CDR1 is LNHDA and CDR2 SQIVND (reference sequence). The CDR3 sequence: CASIPRTGRPGELFF. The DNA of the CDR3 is TGTGCCAGTATTCCTCGGACAGGGCGCCCCGGGGAGCTGTTTTTT.

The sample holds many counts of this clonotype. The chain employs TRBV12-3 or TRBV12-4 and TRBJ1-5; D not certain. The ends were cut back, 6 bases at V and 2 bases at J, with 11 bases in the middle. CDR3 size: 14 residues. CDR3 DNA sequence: TGTGCCAGCAGCAGGACGGGCGGCAATCAGCCCCAGCATTTT. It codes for CASSRTGGNQPQHF.

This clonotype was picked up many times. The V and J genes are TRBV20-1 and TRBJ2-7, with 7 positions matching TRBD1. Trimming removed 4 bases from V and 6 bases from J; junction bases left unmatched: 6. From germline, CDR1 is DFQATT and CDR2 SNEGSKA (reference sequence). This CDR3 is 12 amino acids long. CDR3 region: CSAKTGTIEQYF. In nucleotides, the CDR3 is TGCAGTGCTAAGACAGGGACGATCGAGCAGTACTTC.

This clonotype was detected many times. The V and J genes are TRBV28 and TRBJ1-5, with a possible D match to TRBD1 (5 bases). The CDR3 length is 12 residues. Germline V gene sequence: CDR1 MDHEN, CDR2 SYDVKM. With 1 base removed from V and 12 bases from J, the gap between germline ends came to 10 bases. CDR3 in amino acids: CASSLLGQGQHF. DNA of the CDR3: TGTGCCAGCAGTTTATTGGGGCAGGGCCAGCATTTT. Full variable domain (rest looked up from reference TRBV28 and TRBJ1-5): DVKVTQSSRYLVKRTGEKVFLECVQDMDHENMFWYRQDPGLGLRLIYFSYDVKMKEKGDIPEGYSVSREKKERFSLILESASTNQTSMYLCASSLLGQGQHFGDGTRLSIL.